The clone carrying this T cell receptor (beta chain) showed up just a few times. Its specificity is unknown. Sequencing of TCR beta was undertaken in CD8+ and CD4+ T cells derived from blood. The CDR3 is 15 amino acids. V dropped 6 bases and J dropped 2 bases, with 11 bases sitting between them. Germline-derived CDR1 and CDR2 are MNHNS and SASEGT. The data originate from a study of CD8 T cells in Susac syndrome. General study points: Regarding the TCR sequencing and HLA analysis, the study admitted that a relatively small number of individuals were involved.

RNA was extracted with the RNeasy kit, and a quantity of about 0.45 to 1 ug was reverse transcribed using random hexamers. An immunoSEQ multiplex PCR amplified TCR beta CDR3 over 54 Vbeta and 13 Jbeta. Each CDR3 protein gets one entry after TCRdb re-called the immunoSEQ multiplex PCR reads with MiXCR. The sample contains 150,000 to 160,000 distinct CDR3 sequences, approximately 95% of which appear only once. This clonotype originated in a human donor with Susac syndrome. This chain connects TRBV6-1 to TRBJ2-6, with unresolved D. Sequences were obtained from CD4+ T cells from PBMCs. CDR3 sequence (DNA): TGTGCCAGCAGCTCAGTCTTCGCTGGGGCCAACGTCCTGACTTTC. Translated: CASSSVFAGANVLTF.